Shown below are 15 T cell receptor beta chains from a single sample sequenced in a study of regulatory T cells in long-lasting Graves disease. Time point: newly diagnosed GD, antithyroid drugs for less than 3 months. The TCR library was made from RNA that had been extracted from PBMCs in TRIzol. Arm-PCR of CDR3 regions and iRepertoire HTBI primers were used to build TCR beta libraries. TCRdb ran MiXCR on the multiplex PCR reads and lists one entry per CDR3 protein. The sample records hundreds of thousands of distinct CDR3 sequences, about 15% being singletons. These records were also assigned to another study, of T cells in Graves' hyperthyroidism and ophthalmopathy.

The sample consisted of peripheral blood mononuclear cells (PBMCs), taken at new diagnosis, from a patient treated with antithyroid drugs. These TCRs come from a woman in her twenties or thirties with Graves disease.

A few counts support this clonotype. Given a much more abundant clone one base away, this may be a read error. This chain links TRBV12-3 or TRBV12-4 with TRBJ2-7; 7 bases align to TRBD1. J gave up 6 bases and V 5 bases, and 10 bases lay outside the gene matches. CDR3 length equals 14 residues. The CDR3: CASSQTGPGREQYF. In DNA form, the CDR3 reads TGTGCCAGCAGTCAGACAGGGCCTGGTCGCGAGCAGTACTTC.

This clonotype has at least ten counts. V gene TRBV12-3 or TRBV12-4 combines with J gene TRBJ2-5; 11 nucleotides line up with TRBD2. This CDR3 region has 16 residues. V lost 2 bases, J lost 0 bases, and 2 bases stayed unmatched. This CDR3 is CASSLTSGGYQETQYF. DNA for the CDR3: TGTGCCAGCAGTTTAACTAGCGGGGGTTACCAAGAGACCCAGTACTTC.

This clonotype turned up a few times. The J gene is TRBJ1-5, the V gene TRBV5-1, with a possible D match to TRBD1 (5 bases). This CDR3 is 15 amino acids long. The V end lost 0 bases, the J end lost 6 bases, and 13 bases lay between the germline ends. Germline V CDR1 and CDR2: SGHRS, YFSETQ. CDR3 residues: CASSLGVAGFQPQHF. CDR3 in DNA: TGCGCCAGCAGCTTGGGGGTGGCAGGGTTTCAGCCCCAGCATTTT.

This clonotype appeared many times. The chain is built from TRBV20-1 and TRBJ2-1, with TRBD2 identical over 12 bases. CDR1 is DFQATT, CDR2 SNEGSKA, per germline (reference sequence). The V segment lost 3 bases and the J segment 6 bases; nucleotides outside the gene matches: 3. This CDR3 has 14 amino acids. CDR3 bases: TGCAGTGCTAGGAGACTAGCGGGAGTCAATGAGCAGTTCTTC. Protein: CSARRLAGVNEQFF.

About this clonotype itself: It may be a read error: a sequence one base away is much more abundant. This chain joins TRBV29-1 and TRBJ2-5; 9 nucleotides agree with TRBD2. Unmatched junction bases numbered 14, after V lost 7 bases and J lost 2 bases. CDR3 length equals 16 residues. Germline CDR1 and CDR2: SQVTM and ANQGSEA. This CDR3 reads CSAEGVAGVRQETQYF. The CDR3 DNA reads TGCAGCGCTGAGGGAGTAGCGGGAGTTCGGCAAGAGACCCAGTACTTC.

The rearrangement links TRBV12-3 or TRBV12-4 to TRBJ1-2; TRBD1 might be the D (6 bases). The CDR3 spans 16 residues. The V end lost 5 bases, the J end lost 5 bases, and 21 bases lay between the germline ends. The DNA for the CDR3 is TGTGCCAGCAGTCCGCAGGGGCAACTCGCGGAATATGGCTACACCTTC. Translated, it gives CASSPQGQLAEYGYTF.

In this sample, this clonotype turned up many times. V and J are TRBV20-1 and TRBJ1-2; D may be TRBD1 (6 bases). The CDR3 is 13 amino acids. With 2 bases removed from V and 4 bases from J, the gap between germline ends came to 11 bases. The germline V gene encodes CDR1 DFQATT and CDR2 SNEGSKA (reference sequence). CDR3 protein: CSARWGASYGYTF. The CDR3 DNA reads TGCAGTGCTAGATGGGGGGCCAGCTATGGCTACACCTTC.

This clonotype was recorded many times. The CDR3 DNA follows: TGTGCCAGCAGAGCGTCGGGCTCAACTAATGAAAAACTGTTTTTT. Translating it yields CASRASGSTNEKLFF. The chain is built from TRBV2 and TRBJ1-4; D is ambiguous. CDR3 length: 15 amino acids. Germline CDR1 SNHLY, CDR2 FYNNEI. Trimming cost V 6 bases and J 0 bases, with 11 bases left between them.

This clonotype was picked up a small number of times. The gene calls are TRBV19 and TRBJ1-1; 7 bases align to TRBD1. Unmatched junction bases numbered 12, after V lost 5 bases and J lost 9 bases. Germline loops: CDR1 LNHDA, CDR2 SQIVND (reference sequence). The CDR3 contains 14 residues. CDR3 sequence: CASSPPTGPFQAFF. The CDR3, as DNA: TGTGCCAGTAGTCCCCCGACAGGGCCCTTTCAAGCTTTCTTT.

This clonotype was recorded a few times. The chain joins TRBV18 to TRBJ2-7; D not resolved. This CDR3 comprises 14 residues. V was clipped by 0 bases and J by 0 bases, with 6 bases between them. Germline loops: CDR1 KGHSH, CDR2 LQKENI. CDR3 nucleotide sequence: TGTGCCAGCTCACCACCTACCCTCTCCTACGAGCAGTACTTC. Translation gives CASSPPTLSYEQYF.

This clonotype was picked up a small number of times. This may stem from a read error, because a much larger clone lies one nucleotide away. The rearrangement links TRBV2 to TRBJ1-1; TRBD1 aligns across 8 bases. The germline V gene has CDR1 SNHLY and CDR2 FYNNEI. The CDR3 sequence is 13 residues long. The CDR3 DNA reads as TGTGTCAGCGGGGCTGGACAGGGACGGGTCTCTTTCTTT. This codes for CVSGAGQGRVSFF.

There are a few counts of this clonotype. The chain employs TRBV24-1 and TRBJ2-6; D gene ambiguous. CDR3 length: 16 residues. The V and J ends lost 9 bases and 4 bases respectively, with 18 bases between them. From germline, CDR1 is KGHDR and CDR2 SFDVKD. DNA for the CDR3: TGTGCCACCCAAGGTGGTCCCCGGGCCGGGGCCAACGTCCTGACTTTC. It is translated as CATQGGPRAGANVLTF.

The count of this clonotype is one. The V gene is TRBV19, the J gene TRBJ2-7; TRBD1 agrees at 8 bases. Trimming cost V 6 bases and J 6 bases; bases outside gene matches: 7. This CDR3 has 13 residues. Germline V lookup: CDR1 LNHDA, CDR2 SQIVND (reference sequence). CDR3 region: CASSWTGTGEQYF. The CDR3 coding sequence is TGTGCCAGTAGCTGGACAGGGACCGGCGAGCAGTACTTC.

This chain uses TRBV11-2 with TRBJ2-7; 7 bases fit TRBD1. The CDR3 has 15 residues. V was pared by 5 bases and J by 8 bases, with 15 bases of the junction left unmatched. Germline loops: CDR1 SGHAT, CDR2 FQNNGV. The CDR3 DNA reads TGTGCCAGCAGCCAAGGCGAGGGGGCCGCTACAAAGCAGTACTTC. This encodes CASSQGEGAATKQYF. The full variable domain, with the rest looked up from reference TRBV11-2 and TRBJ2-7, is EAGVAQSPRYKIIEKRQSVAFWCNPISGHATLYWYQQILGQGPKLLIQFQNNGVVDDSQLPKDRFSAERLKGVDSTLKIQPAKLEDSAVYLCASSQGEGAATKQYFGPGTRLTVT.

The sample holds a few counts of this clonotype. The chain combines TRBV10-2 with TRBJ2-2; possible D gene TRBD1, 5 bases. From germline, CDR1 is WSHSY and CDR2 SAAADI. This CDR3 comprises 16 residues. V was clipped by 8 bases and J by 0 bases, with 16 bases between them. The DNA for the CDR3 is TGCGCCAGCCTCTTAAGGGGCTTCGCGAACACCGGGGAGCTGTTTTTT. This codes for CASLLRGFANTGELFF.